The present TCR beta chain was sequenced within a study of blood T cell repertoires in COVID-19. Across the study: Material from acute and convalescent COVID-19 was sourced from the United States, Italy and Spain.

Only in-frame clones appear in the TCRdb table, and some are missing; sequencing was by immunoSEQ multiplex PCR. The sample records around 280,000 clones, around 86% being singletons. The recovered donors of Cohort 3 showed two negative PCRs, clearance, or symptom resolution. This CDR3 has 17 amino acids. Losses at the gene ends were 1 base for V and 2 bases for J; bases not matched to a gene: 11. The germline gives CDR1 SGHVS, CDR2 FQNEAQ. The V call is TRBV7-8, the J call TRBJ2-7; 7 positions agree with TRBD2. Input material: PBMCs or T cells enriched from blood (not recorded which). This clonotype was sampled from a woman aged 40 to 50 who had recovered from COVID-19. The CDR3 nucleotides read TGTGCCAGCAGCTTAGAATTCGGCGGGAGCCGTACCTACGAGCAGTACTTC. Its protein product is CASSLEFGGSRTYEQYF.